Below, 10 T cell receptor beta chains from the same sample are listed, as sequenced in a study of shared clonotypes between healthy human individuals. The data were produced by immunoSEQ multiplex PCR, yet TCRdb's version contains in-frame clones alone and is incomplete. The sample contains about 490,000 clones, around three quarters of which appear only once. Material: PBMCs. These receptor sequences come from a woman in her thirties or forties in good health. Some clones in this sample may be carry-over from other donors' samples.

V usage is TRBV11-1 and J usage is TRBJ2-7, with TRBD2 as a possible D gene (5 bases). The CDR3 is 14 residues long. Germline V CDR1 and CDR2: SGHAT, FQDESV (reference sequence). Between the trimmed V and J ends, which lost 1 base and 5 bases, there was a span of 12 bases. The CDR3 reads CASSLGQRSHEQYF. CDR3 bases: TGTGCCAGCAGCTTAGGCCAGCGGTCCCACGAGCAGTACTTC.

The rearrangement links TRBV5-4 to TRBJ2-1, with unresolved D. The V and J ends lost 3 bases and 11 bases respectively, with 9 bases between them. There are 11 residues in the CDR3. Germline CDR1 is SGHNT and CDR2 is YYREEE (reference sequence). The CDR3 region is CASSSQTQQFF. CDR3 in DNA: TGTGCCAGCAGCTCTCAGACACAGCAGTTCTTC.

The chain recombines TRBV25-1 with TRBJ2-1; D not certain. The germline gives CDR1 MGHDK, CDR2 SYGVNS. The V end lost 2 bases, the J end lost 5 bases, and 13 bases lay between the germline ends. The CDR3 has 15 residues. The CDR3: CASSEPEGGDNEQFF. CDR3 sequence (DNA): TGTGCCAGCAGTGAACCTGAAGGTGGGGACAATGAGCAGTTCTTC.

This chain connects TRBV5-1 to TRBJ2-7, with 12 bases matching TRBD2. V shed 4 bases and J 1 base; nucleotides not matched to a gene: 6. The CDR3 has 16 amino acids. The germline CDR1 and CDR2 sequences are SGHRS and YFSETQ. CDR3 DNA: TGCGCCAGCAGCCCGACGACTAGCGGGAGATCCTACGAGCAGTACTTC. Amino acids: CASSPTTSGRSYEQYF.

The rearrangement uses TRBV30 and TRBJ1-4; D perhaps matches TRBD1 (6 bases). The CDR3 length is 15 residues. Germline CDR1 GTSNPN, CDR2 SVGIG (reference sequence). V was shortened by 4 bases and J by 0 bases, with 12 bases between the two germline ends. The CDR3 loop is CAWTWTDPTNEKLFF. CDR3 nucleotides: TGTGCCTGGACCTGGACAGACCCAACTAATGAAAAACTGTTTTTT.

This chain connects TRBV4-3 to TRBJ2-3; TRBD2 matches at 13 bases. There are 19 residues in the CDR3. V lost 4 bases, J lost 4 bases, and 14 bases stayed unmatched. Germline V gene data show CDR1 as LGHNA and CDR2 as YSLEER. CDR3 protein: CASSPRYARLAGGADTQYF. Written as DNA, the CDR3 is TGCGCCAGCAGCCCTAGGTACGCGAGACTAGCGGGAGGAGCAGATACGCAGTATTTT.

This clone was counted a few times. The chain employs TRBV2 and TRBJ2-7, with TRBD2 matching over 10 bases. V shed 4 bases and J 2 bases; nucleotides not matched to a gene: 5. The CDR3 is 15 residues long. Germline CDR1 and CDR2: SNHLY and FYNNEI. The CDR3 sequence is CASSAGLAGAYEQYF. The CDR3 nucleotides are TGTGCCAGCAGTGCCGGCCTAGCGGGAGCCTACGAGCAGTACTTC. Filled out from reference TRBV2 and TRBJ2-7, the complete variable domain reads EPEVTQTPSHQVTQMGQEVILRCVPISNHLYFYWYRQILGQKVEFLVSFYNNEISEKSEIFDDQFSVERPDGSNFTLKIRSTKLEDSAMYFCASSAGLAGAYEQYFGPGTRLTVT.

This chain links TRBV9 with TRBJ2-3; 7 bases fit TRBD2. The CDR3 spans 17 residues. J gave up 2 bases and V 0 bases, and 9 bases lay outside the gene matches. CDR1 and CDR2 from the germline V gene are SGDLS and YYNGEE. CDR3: CASSVVGGATPTDTQYF. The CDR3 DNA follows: TGTGCCAGCAGCGTAGTGGGAGGGGCGACCCCCACAGATACGCAGTATTTT.

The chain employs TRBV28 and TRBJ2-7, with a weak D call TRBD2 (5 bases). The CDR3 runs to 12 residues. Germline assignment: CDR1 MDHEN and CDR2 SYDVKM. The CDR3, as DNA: TGTGCGACCGGGAAACACCCCTACGAGCAGTACTTC. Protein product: CATGKHPYEQYF.

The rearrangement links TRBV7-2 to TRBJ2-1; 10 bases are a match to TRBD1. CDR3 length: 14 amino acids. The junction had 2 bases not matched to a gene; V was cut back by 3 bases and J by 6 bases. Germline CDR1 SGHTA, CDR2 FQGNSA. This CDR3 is CASSFDRGPNEQFF. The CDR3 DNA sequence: TGTGCCAGCAGCTTTGACAGGGGGCCCAATGAGCAGTTCTTC.